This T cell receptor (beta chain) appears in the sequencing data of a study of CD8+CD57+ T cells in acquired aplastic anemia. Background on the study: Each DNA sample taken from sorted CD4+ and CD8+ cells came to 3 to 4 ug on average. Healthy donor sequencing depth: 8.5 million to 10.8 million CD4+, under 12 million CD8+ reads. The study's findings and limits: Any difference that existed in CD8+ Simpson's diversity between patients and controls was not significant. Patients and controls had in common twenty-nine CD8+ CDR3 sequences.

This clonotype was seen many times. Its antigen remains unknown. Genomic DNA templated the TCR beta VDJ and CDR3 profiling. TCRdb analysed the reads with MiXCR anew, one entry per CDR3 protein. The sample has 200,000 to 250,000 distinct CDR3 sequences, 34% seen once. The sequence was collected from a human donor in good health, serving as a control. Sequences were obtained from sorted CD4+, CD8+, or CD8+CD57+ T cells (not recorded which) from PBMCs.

CDR3 sequence (DNA): TGTGCCAGCATTACGGAGTTGAACACTGAAGCTTTCTTT. Translation: CASITELNTEAFF. V and J are TRBV2 and TRBJ1-1; D gene unclear. V was clipped by 7 bases and J by 0 bases, with 9 bases between them. The CDR3 loop spans 13 amino acids. Germline V gene data show CDR1 as SNHLY and CDR2 as FYNNEI.